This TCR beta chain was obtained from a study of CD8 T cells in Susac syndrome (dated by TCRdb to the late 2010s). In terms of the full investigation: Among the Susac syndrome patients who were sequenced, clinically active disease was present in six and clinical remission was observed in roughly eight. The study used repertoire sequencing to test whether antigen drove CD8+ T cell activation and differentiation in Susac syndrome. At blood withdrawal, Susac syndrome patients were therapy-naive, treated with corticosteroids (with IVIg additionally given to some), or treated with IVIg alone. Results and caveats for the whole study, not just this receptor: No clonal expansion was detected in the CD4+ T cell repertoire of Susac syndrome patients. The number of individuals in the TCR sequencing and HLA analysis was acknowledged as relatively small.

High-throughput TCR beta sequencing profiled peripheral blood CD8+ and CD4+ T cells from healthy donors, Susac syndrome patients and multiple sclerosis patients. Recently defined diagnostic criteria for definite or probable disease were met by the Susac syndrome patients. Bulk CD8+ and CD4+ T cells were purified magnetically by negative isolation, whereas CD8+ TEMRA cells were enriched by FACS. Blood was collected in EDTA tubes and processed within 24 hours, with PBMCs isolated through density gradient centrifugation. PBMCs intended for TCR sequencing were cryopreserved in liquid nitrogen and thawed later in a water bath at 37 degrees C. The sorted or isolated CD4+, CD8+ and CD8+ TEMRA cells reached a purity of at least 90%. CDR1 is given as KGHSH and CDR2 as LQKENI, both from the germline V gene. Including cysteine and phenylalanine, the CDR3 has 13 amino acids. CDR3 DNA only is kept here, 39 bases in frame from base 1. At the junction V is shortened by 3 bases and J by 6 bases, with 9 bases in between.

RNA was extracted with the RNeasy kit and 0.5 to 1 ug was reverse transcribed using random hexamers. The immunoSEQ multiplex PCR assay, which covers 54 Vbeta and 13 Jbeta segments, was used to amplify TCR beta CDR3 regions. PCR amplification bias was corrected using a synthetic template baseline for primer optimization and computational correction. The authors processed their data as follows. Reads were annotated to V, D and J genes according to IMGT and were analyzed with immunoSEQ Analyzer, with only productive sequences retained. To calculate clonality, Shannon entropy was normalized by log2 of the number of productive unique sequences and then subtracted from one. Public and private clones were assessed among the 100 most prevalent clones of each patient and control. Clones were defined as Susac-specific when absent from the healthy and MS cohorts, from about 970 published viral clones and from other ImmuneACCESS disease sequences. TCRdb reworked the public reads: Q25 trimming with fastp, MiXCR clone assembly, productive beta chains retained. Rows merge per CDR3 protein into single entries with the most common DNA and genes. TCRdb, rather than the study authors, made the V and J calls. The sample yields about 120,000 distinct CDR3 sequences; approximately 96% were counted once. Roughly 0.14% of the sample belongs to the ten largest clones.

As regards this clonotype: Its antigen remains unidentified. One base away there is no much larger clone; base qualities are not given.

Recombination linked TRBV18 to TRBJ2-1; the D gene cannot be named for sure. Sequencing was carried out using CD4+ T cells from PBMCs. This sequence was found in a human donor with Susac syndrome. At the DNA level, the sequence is TGTGCCAGCTCACCCAACCCGGCCAATGAGCAGTTCTTC. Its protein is CASSPNPANEQFF. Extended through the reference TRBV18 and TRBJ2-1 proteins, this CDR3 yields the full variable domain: NAGVMQNPRHLVRRRGQEARLRCSPMKGHSHVYWYRQLPEEGLKFMVYLQKENIIDESGMPKERFSAEFPKEGPSILRIQQVVRGDSAAYFCASSPNPANEQFFGPGTRLTVL.